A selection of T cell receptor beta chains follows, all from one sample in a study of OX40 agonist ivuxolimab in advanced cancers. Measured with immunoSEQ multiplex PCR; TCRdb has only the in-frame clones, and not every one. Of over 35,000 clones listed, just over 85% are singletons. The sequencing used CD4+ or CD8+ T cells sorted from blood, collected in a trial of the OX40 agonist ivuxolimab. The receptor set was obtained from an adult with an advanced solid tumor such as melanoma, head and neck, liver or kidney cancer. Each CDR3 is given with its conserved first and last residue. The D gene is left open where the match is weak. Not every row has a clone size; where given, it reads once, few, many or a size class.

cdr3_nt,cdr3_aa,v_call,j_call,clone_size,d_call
TGTGCCACCAGTTGGGCCGGGACAGGGGCAGGAGGTGAAAAACTGTTTTTT,CATSWAGTGAGGEKLFF,TRBV15,TRBJ1-4,NA,TRBD1
TGTGCCAGCAGACAAACTGTTAACTGGGAGCAGTACTTC,CASRQTVNWEQYF,TRBV2,TRBJ2-7,NA,NA
TGTGCCAGCAGCGTCCTCACCCGACAGGGGGCGATGCAAGAGACCCAGTACTTC,CASSVLTRQGAMQETQYF,TRBV9,TRBJ2-5,NA,TRBD1
TGCAGCGTACCAGGACAGGGGGAGACCCAGTACTTC,CSVPGQGETQYF,TRBV29-1,TRBJ2-5,NA,TRBD1
TGTGCCAGCAGCTTATATCGGTATTACCAAGAGACCCAGTACTTC,CASSLYRYYQETQYF,TRBV13,TRBJ2-5,NA,NA
TGTGCCAGCAGTTGGTCGAATATCGGGAATTCACCCCTCCACTTT,CASSWSNIGNSPLHF,TRBV6-1,TRBJ1-6,NA,NA
TGTGCCAGCGGAGATGGACGGCTGAACACTGAAGCTTTCTTT,CASGDGRLNTEAFF,TRBV7-9,TRBJ1-1,NA,NA
TGTGCCAGCAGTTCCCAGACAGTTACGAACACTGAAGCTTTCTTT,CASSSQTVTNTEAFF,TRBV27,TRBJ1-1,NA,NA
TGCGCCAGCAGCTTGGGAGTGCAAGAGACCCAGTACTTC,CASSLGVQETQYF,TRBV5-1,TRBJ2-5,NA,NA
TGTGCCAGCAGCGTAGTAGCTAGCCCTAGCACAGATACGCAGTATTTT,CASSVVASPSTDTQYF,TRBV9,TRBJ2-3,NA,NA
TGTGCCAGCAGCTTAGGGGGATATGAGCAGTTCTTC,CASSLGGYEQFF,TRBV7-6,TRBJ2-1,medium-sized,NA
TGTGCCAGCAGTGAGGGAGGGGATCCCTACAATGAGCAGTTCTTC,CASSEGGDPYNEQFF,TRBV6-4,TRBJ2-1,few,TRBD2
TGTGCCAGCGGGTTGTACACTGAAGCTTTCTTT,CASGLYTEAFF,TRBV6-5,TRBJ1-1,NA,NA
TGTGCCAGCAGCTTGCTCGGGACAGGGCCAGATACGCAGTATTTT,CASSLLGTGPDTQYF,TRBV5-4,TRBJ2-3,once,TRBD1
TGTGCCAGCAGTTACTCAAACACAGATACGCAGTATTTT,CASSYSNTDTQYF,TRBV6-5,TRBJ2-3,NA,NA
TGTGCCAGCAGCTCAGGGGTGACTGAAGCTTTCTTT,CASSSGVTEAFF,TRBV13,TRBJ1-1,few,NA
TGTGCCAGCAGCCCCCCCTTCGTGACAGGGGTTTCCGGGGAGCTGTTTTTT,CASSPPFVTGVSGELFF,TRBV21-1,TRBJ2-2,NA,NA
TGTGCCAGCACCTCTAGCGCCGATACGCAGTATTTT,CASTSSADTQYF,TRBV7-9,TRBJ2-3,NA,NA
TGTGCCGGAGGATGGGTGACCGGGACAGGGAAATTCGCAACTAATGAAAAACTGTTTTTT,CAGGWVTGTGKFATNEKLFF,TRBV30,TRBJ1-4,NA,TRBD1
TGTGCCAGCAGTGAATACCCCTGGAGTAGTTCACCCCTCCACTTT,CASSEYPWSSSPLHF,TRBV6-1,TRBJ1-6,NA,NA
TGCGCCAGCAGCCAAGAAAAAGGGAATTCACCCCTCCACTTT,CASSQEKGNSPLHF,TRBV4-1,TRBJ1-6,once,NA
TGTGCCAGCAGCAAAAGAAGGGGCCCGGGCCCTGAAGCTTTCTTT,CASSKRRGPGPEAFF,TRBV21-1,TRBJ1-1,once,NA
TGTGCCAGCAGCCCTAACCCCGGGACAAACACCGGGGAGCTGTTTTTT,CASSPNPGTNTGELFF,TRBV4-2,TRBJ2-2,NA,NA
TGTGCCAGCTTTTTCGGACTAGCGAACACCGGGGAGCTGTTTTTT,CASFFGLANTGELFF,TRBV6-6,TRBJ2-2,NA,TRBD2
TGCGCCAGCAGCTCGGGACAGGGAGACTATGGCTACACCTTC,CASSSGQGDYGYTF,TRBV5-1,TRBJ1-2,NA,TRBD1
TGTGCCAGCAGTGTTGACAGGGAGATGGGTGGCTACACCTTC,CASSVDREMGGYTF,TRBV6-4,TRBJ1-2,few,TRBD1
TGTGCCAGCAGCTTATTTGGGGGCTCTGGAAACACCATATATTTT,CASSLFGGSGNTIYF,TRBV7-3,TRBJ1-3,NA,NA
TGTGCCAGCAGCGTAGGGTCTAGCGGGTCCTACAATGAGCAGTTCTTC,CASSVGSSGSYNEQFF,TRBV9,TRBJ2-1,NA,TRBD2
TGTGCCTGGACAGGGGCCACCAAATTTGGCTACACCTTC,CAWTGATKFGYTF,TRBV30,TRBJ1-2,NA,NA
TGCAGCGTTGAAGGGACAACCGATGGCTATGGCTACACCTTC,CSVEGTTDGYGYTF,TRBV29-1,TRBJ1-2,NA,NA
TGTGCCAGCAGTCTCGGGGGGGGAGAAGAGCAGTACTTC,CASSLGGGEEQYF,TRBV6-4,TRBJ2-7,medium-sized,TRBD2
TGTGCCAGCAGCCAGTGGTCGGACGAGCAGTACTTC,CASSQWSDEQYF,TRBV11-1,TRBJ2-7,NA,NA
TGTGCCAGCAGTTTTGGGGTTGGGGAGCAGTTCTTC,CASSFGVGEQFF,TRBV27,TRBJ2-1,NA,NA
TGTGCCAGCAGCCTTGCAGACAGGAACTTTCACCAGCCCCAGCATTTT,CASSLADRNFHQPQHF,TRBV6-6,TRBJ1-5,NA,NA
TGTGCCAGCAGTTTGTGGGGTCGGGGGCCCCAAGAGACCCAGTACTTC,CASSLWGRGPQETQYF,TRBV27,TRBJ2-5,NA,NA
TGTGCCAGCAGCGAGACAGATAGTAATGAAAAACTGTTTTTT,CASSETDSNEKLFF,TRBV7-6,TRBJ1-4,once,NA
TGTGCCAGCAGCGGGGGAGGGGGAGGGGAAAAACTGTTTTTT,CASSGGGGGEKLFF,TRBV9,TRBJ1-4,NA,NA
TGTGCCAGCAGGCTTTTATCAGAGGGACTGAACACTGAAGCTTTCTTT,CASRLLSEGLNTEAFF,TRBV28,TRBJ1-1,NA,NA
TGCGCCAGCAGCCAAGAAACAGAACTCTATGGCTACACCTTC,CASSQETELYGYTF,TRBV4-3,TRBJ1-2,NA,NA
TGTGCCAGCAGCTTAGGACAGACGAACACTGAAGCTTTCTTT,CASSLGQTNTEAFF,TRBV7-9,TRBJ1-1,NA,NA
TGTGCCAGCAGCTTAGAGGCAGGGCAAGTTTACTGGACCCAGTACTTC,CASSLEAGQVYWTQYF,TRBV7-9,TRBJ2-5,NA,NA
TGTGCCAGCAGCGGGACAGACCTCTATGGCTACACCTTC,CASSGTDLYGYTF,TRBV9,TRBJ1-2,NA,NA
TGTGCCAGCGGAATTATTGGGGTGACGAACACTGAAGCTTTCTTT,CASGIIGVTNTEAFF,TRBV28,TRBJ1-1,NA,NA
TGCAGCGTTGAGTTACTAGCGGGGGGGAACAATGAGCAGTTCTTC,CSVELLAGGNNEQFF,TRBV29-1,TRBJ2-1,NA,TRBD2
TGTGCCATCAGTCAACTTATGGCGGGGGGGGACAATGAGCAGTTCTTC,CAISQLMAGGDNEQFF,TRBV10-3,TRBJ2-1,NA,TRBD2
TGCGCCAGCAGCCAAGGGGTGGTCACATCGTTGTTCGCTGAAGCTTTCTTT,CASSQGVVTSLFAEAFF,TRBV4-3,TRBJ1-1,NA,NA
TGTGCCAGCAGCCCCCCCAAAAGCGGGGTGGATGAGCAGTTCTTC,CASSPPKSGVDEQFF,TRBV6-5,TRBJ2-1,NA,TRBD2
TGTGCCAGCAGTGACCGGGCCCCCTCTCTAGACTATGGCTACACCTTC,CASSDRAPSLDYGYTF,TRBV9,TRBJ1-2,NA,NA
TGTGCCAGCAGCGGGGACAGGGGGCGCCCCGGGGAGCTGTTTTTT,CASSGDRGRPGELFF,TRBV9,TRBJ2-2,NA,TRBD1
TGTGCCAGCAGCTTAGCGGTGCAGGACTCACCTACCCAAGCGGCCTACGAGCAGTACTTC,CASSLAVQDSPTQAAYEQYF,TRBV7-8,TRBJ2-7,NA,NA
TGCAGTGCTCAAGGCCTTTATGGCTACACCTTC,CSAQGLYGYTF,TRBV20-1,TRBJ1-2,NA,NA
TGTGCCAGCAGCTTAACTCCGGGGGGTTGGTCACCCCTCCACTTT,CASSLTPGGWSPLHF,TRBV7-3,TRBJ1-6,NA,NA
TGTGCCAGTACCAATCGGGAAACAGGGGCTGACAATGAGCAGTTCTTC,CASTNRETGADNEQFF,TRBV19,TRBJ2-1,NA,TRBD1
TGTGCCAGCAGTGGGACAGCTCAAGAGACCCAGTACTTC,CASSGTAQETQYF,TRBV25-1,TRBJ2-5,few,NA